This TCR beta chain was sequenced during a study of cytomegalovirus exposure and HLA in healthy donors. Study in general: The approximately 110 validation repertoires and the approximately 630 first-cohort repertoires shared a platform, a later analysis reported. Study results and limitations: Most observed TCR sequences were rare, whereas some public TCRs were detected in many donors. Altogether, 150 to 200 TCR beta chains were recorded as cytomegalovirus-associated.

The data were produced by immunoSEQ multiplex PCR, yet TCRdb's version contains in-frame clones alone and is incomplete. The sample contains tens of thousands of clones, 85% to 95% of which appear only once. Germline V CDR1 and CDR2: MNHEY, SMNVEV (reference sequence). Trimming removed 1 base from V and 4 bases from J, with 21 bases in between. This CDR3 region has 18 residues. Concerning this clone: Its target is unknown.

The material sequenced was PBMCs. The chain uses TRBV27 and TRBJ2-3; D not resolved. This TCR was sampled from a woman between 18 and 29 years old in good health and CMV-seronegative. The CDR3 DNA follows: TGTGCCAGCAGTTTATACTTCATTGACACCGGTGCTCCAGATACGCAGTATTTT. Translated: CASSLYFIDTGAPDTQYF.